The next 20 T cell receptor beta chains were all read from a single sample in a study of OX40 agonist ivuxolimab in advanced cancers. Sequenced by immunoSEQ multiplex PCR; TCRdb stores in-frame clones only, minus some. Here the sample spans tens of thousands of clones, roughly 84% being singletons. Sequences were derived from CD4+ or CD8+ T cells sorted from blood, sampled in a trial of the OX40 agonist ivuxolimab. The receptors originated from an adult with an advanced solid tumor such as melanoma, head and neck, liver or kidney cancer.

The rearrangement uses TRBV6-5 and TRBJ2-1; weak D call: TRBD1 (6 bases). Germline CDR1 and CDR2: MNHEY and SVGAGI. Trimming stripped 2 bases from V and 7 bases from J, with 15 bases between. The CDR3 is 15 residues long. CDR3 nucleotides: TGTGCCAGCAGTTACGCCTTCCCACAGGGAAATGAGCAGTTCTTC. This sequence encodes CASSYAFPQGNEQFF.

CDR3 in DNA: TGTGCCAGCAGCTTTAGCGGGAGTTTTTACGAGCAGTACTTC. Protein product: CASSFSGSFYEQYF. V usage is TRBV5-5 and J usage is TRBJ2-7, with 9 bases that match TRBD2. The germline V gene encodes CDR1 SGHKS and CDR2 YYEKEE (reference sequence). Trimming took 2 bases from V and 4 from J; bases not matched to a gene: 4. This CDR3 is built from 14 residues. The full variable domain, rest sourced from reference TRBV5-5 and TRBJ2-7, is DAGVTQSPTHLIKTRGQQVTLRCSPISGHKSVSWYQQVLGQGPQFIFQYYEKEERGRGNFPDRFSARQFPNYSSELNVNALLLGDSALYLCASSFSGSFYEQYFGPGTRLTVT.

The rearrangement joins TRBV29-1 to TRBJ2-5; 13 bases fit TRBD2. This CDR3 has 17 amino acids. The germline gives CDR1 SQVTM, CDR2 ANQGSEA. Trimming took 1 base from V and 5 from J; bases not matched to a gene: 10. The CDR3 nucleotides are TGCAGCGTTGAAGGGACTAGCGGGAGCTTCCCGGATGAGACCCAGTACTTC. Its protein is CSVEGTSGSFPDETQYF.

The CDR3 loop is CASSPRNVYGYTF. DNA of the CDR3: TGTGCCAGTAGTCCCAGAAACGTCTATGGCTACACCTTC. This chain links TRBV19 with TRBJ1-2; unclear D gene. Per the germline V gene, CDR1 is LNHDA and CDR2 is SQIVND (reference sequence). The CDR3 contains 13 residues. The V gene lost 5 bases and the J gene lost 4 bases, with 11 bases spanning the gap.

The chain has TRBV19 and TRBJ1-2; possible D gene TRBD1, 5 bases. The V gene lost 9 bases and the J gene lost 0 bases, with 17 bases spanning the gap. CDR1 is LNHDA and CDR2 is SQIVND in the germline V gene (reference sequence). The CDR3 covers 15 residues. The CDR3 bases are TGTGCCAGCCGTCGACAGCTAGCTCCTAACTATGGCTACACCTTC. Translation gives CASRRQLAPNYGYTF.

V gene TRBV6-1 combines with J gene TRBJ2-1; 15 bases map to TRBD2. Germline V gene lookup returns CDR1 MNHNS and CDR2 SASEGT. This CDR3 contains 18 residues. After removal of 4 bases from V and 2 bases from J, the junction contained 6 bases not matched to a gene. The DNA for the CDR3 is TGTGCCAGCAGTGCAAGGACTAGCGGGAGGGGGCCCTACAATGAGCAGTTCTTC. It encodes CASSARTSGRGPYNEQFF.

This chain links TRBV6-5 with TRBJ1-1; perhaps TRBD1 as D (6 bases). CDR3 length: 13 amino acids. Germline V gene data show CDR1 as MNHEY and CDR2 as SVGAGI. The V end was cut by 7 bases, the J end by 6 bases, with 15 bases between. DNA of the CDR3: TGTGCCAGCACTACCGGGACATATTCTGAAGCTTTCTTT. Amino acids: CASTTGTYSEAFF.

The genes are TRBV7-2 and TRBJ2-7, with D unresolved. Trimming pared 5 bases from V and 2 bases from J, leaving 16 bases between. Germline V gives CDR1 SGHTA, CDR2 FQGNSA. This CDR3 spans 15 amino acids. DNA for the CDR3: TGTGCCAGCAGCCTAGGACCACCACCCACCTACGAGCAGTACTTC. Protein sequence: CASSLGPPPTYEQYF.

V and J are TRBV19 and TRBJ2-4, with D perhaps assigned TRBD1 or TRBD2 (6 bases each). V was clipped by 10 bases and J by 0 bases, with 16 bases between them. The V gene's germline CDR1 is LNHDA and CDR2 SQIVND (reference sequence). CDR3 size: 15 residues. CDR3 protein: CATRTGAIAKNIQYF. CDR3 nucleotide sequence: TGTGCCACAAGAACGGGGGCCATAGCCAAAAACATTCAGTACTTC.

This chain connects TRBV9 to TRBJ2-5; D is possibly TRBD2 (5 bases). Looked up from germline, CDR1 is SGDLS and CDR2 is YYNGEE. With 4 bases removed from V and 2 bases from J, the gap between germline ends came to 15 bases. The CDR3 covers 15 residues. The CDR3 sequence is CASSLRANLQETQYF. The CDR3 DNA follows: TGTGCCAGCAGCCTGAGGGCCAACCTTCAAGAGACCCAGTACTTC.

The CDR3 here is CASSPLGLMNTEAFF. The CDR3, as DNA: TGCGCCAGCAGCCCTCTTGGGCTTATGAACACTGAAGCTTTCTTT. The chain carries TRBV4-1 and TRBJ1-1; no firm D call. This CDR3 has 15 residues. Germline V CDR1 and CDR2: MGHRA, YSYEKL. Trimming left V 4 bases short and J 0 bases short, with 12 bases between.

This clone was counted only a few times. The gene calls are TRBV5-8 and TRBJ2-5; D may be TRBD2 (6 bases). Germline CDR1 SGHTS, CDR2 YDEGEE. This CDR3 region has 15 residues. V shed 4 bases and J shed 0 bases, with 13 bases lying between them. As DNA, the CDR3 is TGTGCCAGCAGCCCCCGAGGGAGGAACCAAGAGACCCAGTACTTC. Its protein is CASSPRGRNQETQYF.

This sequence joins TRBV5-5 and TRBJ1-2, with D perhaps matching TRBD1 (6 bases). Germline CDR1 is SGHKS and CDR2 is YYEKEE (reference sequence). There are 14 residues in the CDR3. V was cut by 0 bases and J by 7 bases, with 13 bases left in between. The chain's CDR3 is CASSLAPGESGYTF. In nucleotides, the CDR3 is TGTGCCAGCAGCTTGGCCCCAGGGGAAAGTGGCTACACCTTC.

The chain carries TRBV9 and TRBJ1-3, with D unresolved. Per the germline V gene, CDR1 is SGDLS and CDR2 is YYNGEE. The CDR3 has 14 residues. V lost 5 bases and J lost 0, with 9 bases in between. Here the CDR3 reads CASSDPSSGNTIYF. Here the CDR3 DNA reads TGTGCCAGCAGTGACCCCAGCTCTGGAAACACCATATATTTT.

V and J are TRBV29-1 and TRBJ2-3; weak D call: TRBD1 (6 bases). CDR1 and CDR2 (germline): SQVTM, ANQGSEA. This CDR3 has 17 amino acids. V shed 1 base and J shed 1 base, with 18 bases lying between them. CDR3 sequence reads: CSVEGFKDSFGTDTQYF. The CDR3 DNA is TGCAGCGTTGAAGGTTTCAAGGACAGCTTCGGCACAGATACGCAGTATTTT.

This chain links TRBV4-2 with TRBJ2-7; D might be TRBD2 (5 bases). CDR3 length: 14 amino acids. Per germline, CDR1 LGHNA and CDR2 YNFKEQ. V was clipped by 1 base and J by 2 bases, with 9 bases between them. CDR3 in amino acids: CASSQAPGTYEQYF. The CDR3, as DNA: TGTGCCAGCAGCCAAGCGCCCGGGACCTACGAGCAGTACTTC.

V and J are TRBV18 and TRBJ2-6; 9 nucleotides align to TRBD1. Germline CDR1 KGHSH, CDR2 LQKENI. V lost 3 bases, J lost 0 bases, and 6 bases stayed unmatched. This CDR3 has 18 amino acids. CDR3 DNA sequence: TGTGCCAGCTCACCTCCCGGGACAGGGAACTCTGGGGCCAACGTCCTGACTTTC. It encodes CASSPPGTGNSGANVLTF.

The rearrangement links TRBV7-2 to TRBJ2-7; D is uncertain. The CDR3 is 11 amino acids. The V gene's germline CDR1 is SGHTA and CDR2 FQGNSA. V was cut by 5 bases and J by 2 bases, with 4 bases left in between. The CDR3 region is CASSPAYEQYF. CDR3 in DNA: TGTGCCAGCAGCCCGGCCTACGAGCAGTACTTC. The full variable domain, its missing parts supplied by reference TRBV7-2 and TRBJ2-7, is GAGVSQSPSNKVTEKGKDVELRCDPISGHTALYWYRQSLGQGLEFLIYFQGNSAPDKSGLPSDRFSAERTGGSVSTLTIQRTQQEDSAVYLCASSPAYEQYFGPGTRLTVT.

This chain joins TRBV27 and TRBJ1-2, with 7 bases fitting TRBD1. Germline V gene sequence: CDR1 MNHEY, CDR2 SMNVEV (reference sequence). Unmatched junction bases numbered 5, after V lost 5 bases and J lost 5 bases. The CDR3 consists of 13 residues. CDR3 sequence: CASSRDSFYGYTF. CDR3 DNA sequence: TGTGCCAGCAGTCGGGACAGCTTTTATGGCTACACCTTC.

This clone came up a few times. The chain combines TRBV29-1 with TRBJ2-5, with 10 bases lining up with TRBD2. This CDR3 is 14 amino acids long. The trim removed 6 bases at V and 0 bases at J, leaving 4 bases unmatched. The V gene's germline CDR1 is SQVTM and CDR2 ANQGSEA. The CDR3 spells CSVVTSGYQETQYF. DNA for the CDR3: TGCAGCGTCGTGACTAGCGGGTACCAAGAGACCCAGTACTTC.